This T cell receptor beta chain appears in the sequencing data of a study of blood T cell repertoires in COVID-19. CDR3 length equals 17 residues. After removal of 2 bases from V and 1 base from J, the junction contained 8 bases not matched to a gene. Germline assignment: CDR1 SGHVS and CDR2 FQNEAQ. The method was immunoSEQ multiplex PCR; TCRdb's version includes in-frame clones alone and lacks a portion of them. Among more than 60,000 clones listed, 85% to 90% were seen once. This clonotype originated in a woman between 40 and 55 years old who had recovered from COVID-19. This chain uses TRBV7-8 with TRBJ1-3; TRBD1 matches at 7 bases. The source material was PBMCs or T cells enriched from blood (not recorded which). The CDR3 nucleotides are TGTGCCAGCAGCTTAATTAGGGGGCAGGGGTCTGGAAACACCATATATTTT. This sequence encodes CASSLIRGQGSGNTIYF.